This T cell receptor beta chain was documented in a study of blood T cell repertoires in COVID-19. Background on the study: Collection of acute and convalescent COVID-19 samples took place in the United States, Italy and Spain. Sources were T cells, B-cell-depleted T cells, or PBMCs; the material itself was cDNA or gDNA.

Profiled with immunoSEQ multiplex PCR; TCRdb holds only in-frame clones, not every one. The data hold 220,000 or so clones, with 90% observed a single time. The germline V gene has CDR1 SGHAT and CDR2 FQNNGV. This CDR3 has 16 amino acids. V gave up 5 bases and J gave up 6 bases; unmatched junction bases: 8. Study members were between roughly 18 and 100 years old and lived in 24 US regions. Which cohort a participant joined came from the clinical history participants gave. The sequence was obtained from a man aged 25 to 40 who had been exposed to COVID-19. Specimen: PBMCs or T cells enriched from blood (not recorded which). The chain carries TRBV11-2 and TRBJ2-7, with TRBD2 matching 15 bases. This CDR3 is CASSTRTSGGESEQYF. As DNA, the CDR3 is TGTGCCAGCAGCACCCGGACTAGCGGGGGGGAGAGCGAGCAGTACTTC.